This T cell receptor beta chain was found in a study of vaccination and CD4 T cells after COVID-19. The Oncomine TCR Beta short-read assay sequenced DNA from cultured CD4+ T cells. Genomic DNA was extracted from cultured CD4+ T cells. TCRdb used MiXCR to reprocess the PCR reads, holding one entry per CDR3 protein. The data contain about 6,800 distinct CDR3 sequences, roughly 31% of them singletons. Described treatment: 10-day PBMC culture with coronavirus spike peptide pools or control peptides (ViraFEST assay). The unexposed donor provided CD4+ T cells, which were taken before the COVID-19 pandemic (2011-2018). Antigen-specific T cells were expanded with peptide pools by ViraFEST, and TCRs were then sequenced. Cultures of PBMCs, roughly 2 million per well, were set up with roughly 11 IU/ml IL-2 and 10 ug/ml peptide pools. This clonotype occurred a few times. Its target is unknown. CDR3 length: 13 residues. The V gene lost 7 bases and the J gene lost 8 bases, with 12 bases spanning the gap. CDR1 and CDR2 (germline): MNHEY, SVGEGT.

The sample was CD4+ T cells from blood, cultured in vitro. This chain links TRBV6-2 or TRBV6-3 with TRBJ1-6; D is ambiguous. The sequence was collected from a human donor in good health. The CDR3 protein is CASTPLRDSPLHF. The CDR3 nucleotides are TGTGCCAGCACCCCACTCCGTGATTCACCCCTCCACTTT.